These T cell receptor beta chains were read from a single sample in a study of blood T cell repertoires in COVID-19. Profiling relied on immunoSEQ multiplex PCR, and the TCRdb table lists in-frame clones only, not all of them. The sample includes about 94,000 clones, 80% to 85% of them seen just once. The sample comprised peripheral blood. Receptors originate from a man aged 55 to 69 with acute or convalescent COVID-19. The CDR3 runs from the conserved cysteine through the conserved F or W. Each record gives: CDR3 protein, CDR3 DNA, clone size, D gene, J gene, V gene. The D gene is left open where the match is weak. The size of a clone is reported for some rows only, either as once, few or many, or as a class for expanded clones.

cdr3_aa: CASSSEVGSADTQYF
cdr3_nt: TGTGCCAGTAGTTCCGAGGTGGGGAGCGCAGATACGCAGTATTTT
clone_size: once
d_call: .
j_call: TRBJ2-3
v_call: TRBV19

cdr3_aa: CASRGTGGDGEAFF
cdr3_nt: TGCGCCAGCAGGGGGACAGGGGGGGACGGTGAAGCTTTCTTT
clone_size: .
d_call: TRBD1
j_call: TRBJ1-1
v_call: TRBV10-2

cdr3_aa: CATSRDLGQATDTQYF
cdr3_nt: TGTGCCACCAGCAGAGATCTGGGACAGGCCACAGATACGCAGTATTTT
clone_size: .
d_call: TRBD1
j_call: TRBJ2-3
v_call: TRBV15

cdr3_aa: CASSLAGVDEQYF
cdr3_nt: TGTGCCAGCAGCTTGGCAGGGGTGGACGAGCAGTACTTC
clone_size: once
d_call: .
j_call: TRBJ2-7
v_call: TRBV5-6

cdr3_aa: CASSQEQASYEQYF
cdr3_nt: TGTGCCAGCAGCCAAGAACAGGCGTCCTACGAGCAGTACTTC
clone_size: .
d_call: .
j_call: TRBJ2-7
v_call: TRBV3-1/TRBV3-2

cdr3_aa: CASSFLAGGLSDTQYF
cdr3_nt: TGTGCCAGCAGCTTTCTAGCGGGGGGTTTATCAGATACGCAGTATTTT
clone_size: .
d_call: TRBD2
j_call: TRBJ2-3
v_call: TRBV5-4

cdr3_aa: CASSPPSQTGTYGYTF
cdr3_nt: TGTGCCAGCTCACCACCATCACAGACAGGCACCTATGGCTACACCTTC
clone_size: once
d_call: .
j_call: TRBJ1-2
v_call: TRBV18

cdr3_aa: CASSSPDRPNTEAFF
cdr3_nt: TGTGCCAGCAGCTCCCCGGACAGGCCGAACACTGAAGCTTTCTTT
clone_size: .
d_call: TRBD1
j_call: TRBJ1-1
v_call: TRBV7-8

cdr3_aa: CSVEEGDIYGYTF
cdr3_nt: TGCAGCGTTGAAGAGGGGGACATCTATGGCTACACCTTC
clone_size: .
d_call: .
j_call: TRBJ1-2
v_call: TRBV29-1

cdr3_aa: CASSYRPGGETEAFF
cdr3_nt: TGTGCCAGCAGTTACCGTCCAGGGGGAGAGACTGAAGCTTTCTTT
clone_size: .
d_call: TRBD1
j_call: TRBJ1-1
v_call: TRBV6-6

cdr3_aa: CSVVPTANTGELFF
cdr3_nt: TGCAGCGTTGTTCCGACAGCAAACACCGGGGAGCTGTTTTTT
clone_size: .
d_call: .
j_call: TRBJ2-2
v_call: TRBV29-1

cdr3_aa: CASIGGDEQYF
cdr3_nt: TGTGCCAGCATCGGAGGGGACGAGCAGTACTTC
clone_size: .
d_call: .
j_call: TRBJ2-7
v_call: TRBV2

cdr3_aa: CASSPGQGRLSGNTIYF
cdr3_nt: TGTGCCAGCTCACCGGGACAGGGGCGCCTCTCTGGAAACACCATATATTTT
clone_size: .
d_call: TRBD1
j_call: TRBJ1-3
v_call: TRBV18

cdr3_aa: CASRPGQGTNEKLFF
cdr3_nt: TGTGCCAGCAGACCGGGACAGGGAACTAATGAAAAACTGTTTTTT
clone_size: .
d_call: TRBD1
j_call: TRBJ1-4
v_call: TRBV5-6

cdr3_aa: CASSPRDRAYEQYF
cdr3_nt: TGTGCCAGCAGCCCCCGGGACAGGGCCTACGAGCAGTACTTC
clone_size: .
d_call: TRBD1
j_call: TRBJ2-7
v_call: TRBV9

cdr3_aa: CSVTDPRANYGYTF
cdr3_nt: TGCAGCGTGACGGATCCTCGGGCTAACTATGGCTACACCTTC
clone_size: .
d_call: .
j_call: TRBJ1-2
v_call: TRBV29-1

cdr3_aa: CASSEMGGDGGYTF
cdr3_nt: TGTGCCAGCAGTGAAATGGGAGGAGACGGTGGCTACACCTTC
clone_size: .
d_call: .
j_call: TRBJ1-2
v_call: TRBV6-1

cdr3_aa: CASSLGTLRVDF
cdr3_nt: TGTGCCAGCAGCTTGGGAACTCTCCGCGTGGACTTC
clone_size: .
d_call: .
j_call: TRBJ2-7
v_call: TRBV5-6

cdr3_aa: CASSPGQNDEQFF
cdr3_nt: TGTGCCAGCTCACCCGGACAGAATGATGAGCAGTTCTTC
clone_size: .
d_call: .
j_call: TRBJ2-1
v_call: TRBV18

cdr3_aa: CASSELAGLTGELFF
cdr3_nt: TGTGCCAGCAGTGAATTGGCAGGCCTCACCGGGGAGCTGTTTTTT
clone_size: .
d_call: .
j_call: TRBJ2-2
v_call: TRBV2

cdr3_aa: CASSLGRQGFAYNEQFF
cdr3_nt: TGTGCCAGCAGCTTAGGGAGACAGGGTTTCGCCTACAATGAGCAGTTCTTC
clone_size: .
d_call: TRBD1
j_call: TRBJ2-1
v_call: TRBV11-2

cdr3_aa: CASSQGSRARYEQYF
cdr3_nt: TGCGCCAGCAGCCAAGGGTCGAGGGCCCGCTACGAGCAGTACTTC
clone_size: .
d_call: .
j_call: TRBJ2-7
v_call: TRBV4-3

cdr3_aa: CASSYDRAGYEQYF
cdr3_nt: TGTGCCAGCAGTTATGACAGGGCGGGATACGAGCAGTACTTC
clone_size: .
d_call: .
j_call: TRBJ2-7
v_call: TRBV6-5

cdr3_aa: CASSRGTRAFF
cdr3_nt: TGTGCCAGCAGTAGGGGTACTCGGGCTTTCTTT
clone_size: .
d_call: .
j_call: TRBJ1-1
v_call: TRBV28

cdr3_aa: CASSVGGVGGTEAFF
cdr3_nt: TGTGCCAGCAGCGTAGGTGGGGTTGGGGGGACTGAAGCTTTCTTT
clone_size: once
d_call: .
j_call: TRBJ1-1
v_call: TRBV9

cdr3_aa: CASSDGTGTSEQYF
cdr3_nt: TGCGCCAGCAGTGATGGGACAGGGACATCCGAGCAGTACTTC
clone_size: once
d_call: TRBD1
j_call: TRBJ2-7
v_call: TRBV10-1

cdr3_aa: CASSQDRGRANEQFF
cdr3_nt: TGTGCCAGCAGCCAAGATCGGGGAAGGGCCAATGAGCAGTTCTTC
clone_size: few
d_call: .
j_call: TRBJ2-1
v_call: TRBV14

cdr3_aa: CASSKSGGAPDTQYF
cdr3_nt: TGTGCCAGCAGCAAGAGCGGGGGGGCCCCAGATACGCAGTATTTT
clone_size: .
d_call: TRBD2
j_call: TRBJ2-3
v_call: TRBV6-2/TRBV6-3

cdr3_aa: CASSLVQGGHNYGYTF
cdr3_nt: TGTGCCAGCAGCTTAGTCCAAGGGGGACATAACTATGGCTACACCTTC
clone_size: few
d_call: .
j_call: TRBJ1-2
v_call: TRBV5-6

cdr3_aa: CASSTWTQGNEQFF
cdr3_nt: TGTGCCAGCAGTACATGGACGCAGGGAAATGAGCAGTTCTTC
clone_size: .
d_call: .
j_call: TRBJ2-1
v_call: TRBV6-5

cdr3_aa: CASSDGQINYGYTF
cdr3_nt: TGTGCCAGTAGCGATGGACAGATTAACTATGGCTACACCTTC
clone_size: .
d_call: .
j_call: TRBJ1-2
v_call: TRBV19

cdr3_aa: CASSQTGQESQPQHF
cdr3_nt: TGTGCCAGCAGTCAAACCGGACAGGAAAGTCAGCCCCAGCATTTT
clone_size: .
d_call: TRBD1
j_call: TRBJ1-5
v_call: TRBV5-5

cdr3_aa: CAISEEWTWETGELFF
cdr3_nt: TGTGCCATCAGTGAAGAGTGGACCTGGGAGACCGGGGAGCTGTTTTTT
clone_size: few
d_call: .
j_call: TRBJ2-2
v_call: TRBV10-3

cdr3_aa: CASSVDRALNTGELFF
cdr3_nt: TGTGCCAGTAGTGTGGACAGGGCCTTGAACACCGGGGAGCTGTTTTTT
clone_size: .
d_call: TRBD1
j_call: TRBJ2-2
v_call: TRBV19

cdr3_aa: CASIVLPGQGFHGYTF
cdr3_nt: TGTGCCAGCATCGTGCTCCCGGGACAGGGTTTCCATGGCTACACCTTC
clone_size: .
d_call: TRBD1
j_call: TRBJ1-2
v_call: TRBV27

cdr3_aa: CSAKSGHEQYF
cdr3_nt: TGCAGTGCAAAGAGCGGTCACGAGCAGTACTTC
clone_size: .
d_call: .
j_call: TRBJ2-7
v_call: TRBV20-1

cdr3_aa: CAWSVGVGSSYEQYF
cdr3_nt: TGTGCCTGGAGTGTAGGAGTAGGGAGCTCCTACGAGCAGTACTTC
clone_size: .
d_call: .
j_call: TRBJ2-7
v_call: TRBV30

cdr3_aa: CAISQDTAGGSPLHF
cdr3_nt: TGTGCCATCAGTCAAGACACAGCCGGAGGTTCACCCCTCCACTTT
clone_size: .
d_call: .
j_call: TRBJ1-6
v_call: TRBV10-3

cdr3_aa: CASSLGLAGVSNYGYTF
cdr3_nt: TGCGCCAGCAGCTTGGGCTTGGCGGGGGTCTCTAACTATGGCTACACCTTC
clone_size: .
d_call: .
j_call: TRBJ1-2
v_call: TRBV5-1

cdr3_aa: CASSLKGGKEKLFF
cdr3_nt: TGTGCCAGCAGCTTGAAGGGAGGGAAGGAAAAACTGTTTTTT
clone_size: .
d_call: .
j_call: TRBJ1-4
v_call: TRBV7-9

cdr3_aa: CASSEPGGEFSNQPQHF
cdr3_nt: TGTGCCAGCAGTGAACCGGGGGGCGAATTTAGCAATCAGCCCCAGCATTTT
clone_size: .
d_call: .
j_call: TRBJ1-5
v_call: TRBV2

cdr3_aa: CASSIPGANNEQFF
cdr3_nt: TGTGCCAGCAGCATCCCCGGTGCCAACAATGAGCAGTTCTTC
clone_size: .
d_call: .
j_call: TRBJ2-1
v_call: TRBV7-2

cdr3_aa: CATSATGGNYGYTF
cdr3_nt: TGTGCCACCAGTGCGACAGGGGGAAACTATGGCTACACCTTC
clone_size: .
d_call: TRBD1
j_call: TRBJ1-2
v_call: TRBV24-1

cdr3_aa: CASSNNRGTVSGNTIYF
cdr3_nt: TGTGCCAGCAGTAACAACAGGGGGACAGTCTCTGGAAACACCATATATTTT
clone_size: .
d_call: TRBD1
j_call: TRBJ1-3
v_call: TRBV5-4